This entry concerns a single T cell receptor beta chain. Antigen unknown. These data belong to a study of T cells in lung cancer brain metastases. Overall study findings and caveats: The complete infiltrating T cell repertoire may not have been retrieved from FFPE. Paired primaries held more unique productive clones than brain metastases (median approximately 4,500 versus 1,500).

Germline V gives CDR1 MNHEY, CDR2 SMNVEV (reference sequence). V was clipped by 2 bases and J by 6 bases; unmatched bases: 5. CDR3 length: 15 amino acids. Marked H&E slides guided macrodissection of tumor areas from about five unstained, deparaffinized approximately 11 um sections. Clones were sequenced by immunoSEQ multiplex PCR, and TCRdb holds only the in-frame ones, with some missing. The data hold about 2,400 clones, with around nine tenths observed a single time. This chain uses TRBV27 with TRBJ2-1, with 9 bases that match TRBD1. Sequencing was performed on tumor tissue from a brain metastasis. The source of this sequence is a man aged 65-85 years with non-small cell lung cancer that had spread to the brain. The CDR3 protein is CASSLGTGYRNEQFF. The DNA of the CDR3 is TGTGCCAGCAGTTTAGGGACAGGGTACCGCAATGAGCAGTTCTTC.